The 25 T cell receptor beta chains presented below share a single source sample, sequenced in a study of blood T cell repertoires in COVID-19. Generated by immunoSEQ multiplex PCR, the TCRdb table keeps only in-frame clones and is missing some. The sample gives almost 350,000 clones, 88% of which show up once; just over 1% is in the top ten. The material sequenced was PBMCs or T cells enriched from blood (not recorded which). These receptors were taken from a woman aged 25-40 years who had been exposed to COVID-19.

The chain is built from TRBV2 and TRBJ1-1, with TRBD1 matching 8 bases. The junction had 10 bases not matched to a gene; V was cut back by 6 bases and J by 1 base. The CDR3 consists of 16 residues. Germline loops: CDR1 SNHLY, CDR2 FYNNEI. CDR3 sequence: CASSLRGQGTNTEAFF. CDR3 DNA: TGTGCCAGCAGCCTCAGGGGGCAGGGAACGAACACTGAAGCTTTCTTT.

This rearrangement joins TRBV7-9 to TRBJ2-3; TRBD2 matches at 9 bases. This CDR3 region has 16 residues. The V gene's germline CDR1 is SEHNR and CDR2 FQNEAQ (reference sequence). The V and J ends lost 1 base and 3 bases, in that order; junction bases with no gene match: 5. DNA for the CDR3: TGTGCCAGCAGCTTAGATGCGGGAGGGCCGACAGATACGCAGTATTTT. It codes for CASSLDAGGPTDTQYF.

The chain has TRBV19 and TRBJ2-7, with D maybe TRBD1 (6 bases). Trimming stripped 3 bases from V and 6 bases from J, with 12 bases between. This CDR3 is built from 13 residues. The germline gives CDR1 LNHDA, CDR2 SQIVND (reference sequence). The CDR3 here is CASSISRDTEQYF. CDR3 DNA sequence: TGTGCCAGTAGTATCTCCCGGGACACCGAGCAGTACTTC.

The chain links TRBV6-5 to TRBJ2-7; 11 bases align to TRBD2. CDR1 is MNHEY, CDR2 SVGAGI, per germline. After removal of 2 bases from V and 2 bases from J, the junction contained 5 bases not matched to a gene. The CDR3 runs to 16 residues. CDR3 residues: CASSYTLAGGPYEQYF. CDR3 DNA: TGTGCCAGCAGTTACACTCTAGCGGGAGGACCCTACGAGCAGTACTTC.

This rearrangement joins TRBV5-1 to TRBJ2-3, with 8 bases fitting TRBD2. The CDR3 consists of 18 residues. Unmatched junction bases numbered 12, after V lost 1 base and J lost 2 bases. In germline, CDR1 is SGHRS, CDR2 YFSETQ. The CDR3 nucleotides read TGCGCCAGCAGCTTGACACCCCCGGGACTAGATTTCACAGATACGCAGTATTTT. This encodes CASSLTPPGLDFTDTQYF.

V gene TRBV6-5 combines with J gene TRBJ1-4, with D tentatively TRBD1 (5 bases). V gave up 6 bases and J gave up 5 bases, with 16 bases separating them. The CDR3 contains 15 residues. Per the germline V gene, CDR1 is MNHEY and CDR2 is SVGAGI. The CDR3 reads CASRNQGVENEKLFF. The DNA of the CDR3 is TGTGCCAGCAGGAACCAGGGTGTGGAAAATGAAAAACTGTTTTTT.

CDR3 in DNA: TGTGCCAGCAGTTTTAGCGGGAGGGCCGTGAATGAGCAGTTCTTC. Its translation is CASSFSGRAVNEQFF. The chain uses TRBV7-2 and TRBJ2-1, with 11 bases fitting TRBD2. The CDR3 spans 15 residues. Looked up from germline, CDR1 is SGHTA and CDR2 is FQGNSA. V lost 6 bases to trimming and J lost 7 bases; unmatched junction nucleotides: 8. The full variable domain, rest sourced from reference TRBV7-2 and TRBJ2-1, is GAGVSQSPSNKVTEKGKDVELRCDPISGHTALYWYRQSLGQGLEFLIYFQGNSAPDKSGLPSDRFSAERTGGSVSTLTIQRTQQEDSAVYLCASSFSGRAVNEQFFGPGTRLTVL.

V is TRBV2 and J is TRBJ2-1; 9 nucleotides line up with TRBD2. The CDR3 has 15 residues. Looked up from germline, CDR1 is SNHLY and CDR2 is FYNNEI. Germline trimming cut 4 bases from V and 7 bases from J; bases unmatched to any gene: 8. The CDR3 DNA is TGTGCCAGCAGTGTGGTAGCGGGAGATTTGAATGAGCAGTTCTTC. This sequence encodes CASSVVAGDLNEQFF.

The gene calls are TRBV4-1 and TRBJ2-2; the D gene is possibly TRBD1 (6 bases). The germline gives CDR1 MGHRA, CDR2 YSYEKL. The CDR3 is made up of 17 amino acids. V was shortened by 0 bases and J by 2 bases, with 13 bases between the two germline ends. The CDR3 region has the DNA TGCGCCAGCAGCCAAGAGGCAGCCGGGACAAACACCGGGGAGCTGTTTTTT. Translating gives CASSQEAAGTNTGELFF.

This sequence joins TRBV12-3 or TRBV12-4 and TRBJ2-7; D possibly corresponds to TRBD2 (6 bases). V was clipped by 7 bases and J by 1 base, with 11 bases between them. CDR3 length: 13 residues. CDR3: CASTPAGSYEQYF. The CDR3 coding sequence is TGTGCCAGCACCCCCGCGGGGTCCTACGAGCAGTACTTC.

This chain uses TRBV18 with TRBJ1-5; perhaps TRBD1 as D (5 bases). Per germline, CDR1 KGHSH and CDR2 LQKENI. V lost 3 bases and J lost 0, with 15 bases in between. The CDR3 sequence is 17 residues long. The CDR3 reads CASSPGPGGTSNQPQHF. DNA of the CDR3: TGTGCCAGCTCACCGGGACCCGGGGGAACTAGCAATCAGCCCCAGCATTTT.

V gene TRBV10-1 combines with J gene TRBJ2-1, with TRBD2 matching over 9 bases. Germline-derived CDR1 and CDR2 are WNHNN and SYGVQD (reference sequence). This CDR3 comprises 15 residues. Trimming at V came to 2 bases and at J to 3 bases, leaving 2 bases not matched to a gene. The CDR3 loop is CASSEAGGIYNEQFF. CDR3 in DNA: TGCGCCAGCAGTGAGGCGGGAGGGATCTACAATGAGCAGTTCTTC.

Concerning this clone itself: The junction differs from germline at one of its ends, possibly a read error. This chain joins TRBV28 and TRBJ1-1; D possibly corresponds to TRBD1 (6 bases). This CDR3 is built from 15 residues. CDR1 and CDR2 (germline): MDHEN, SYDVKM. The CDR3 here is CASSKPRQARDRGLF. DNA for the CDR3: TGTGCCAGCAGTAAGCCGAGACAGGCGAGGGATCGAGGTCTCTTT.

This chain uses TRBV7-3 with TRBJ2-7; TRBD1 agrees at 10 bases. V was clipped by 4 bases and J by 7 bases; unmatched bases: 10. The CDR3 has 15 residues. The V gene's germline CDR1 is SGHTA and CDR2 FQGTGA. CDR3 sequence (DNA): TGTGCCAGCAGCTCGACAGGGGGCGAGGGGTTAGAGCAGTACTTC. Its protein product is CASSSTGGEGLEQYF.

The chain joins TRBV7-9 to TRBJ2-7, with D tentatively TRBD1 (6 bases). Germline lookup yields CDR1 SEHNR and CDR2 FQNEAQ (reference sequence). The CDR3 length is 16 residues. Between the trimmed V and J ends, which lost 5 bases and 2 bases, there was a span of 19 bases. CDR3 sequence reads: CASSHRDTSNPYEQYF. In nucleotides, the CDR3 is TGTGCCAGCAGCCACCGGGACACTTCTAACCCCTACGAGCAGTACTTC.

The genes are TRBV7-9 and TRBJ1-5, with 10 bases matching TRBD1. The CDR3 spans 18 residues. The germline V gene has CDR1 SEHNR and CDR2 FQNEAQ (reference sequence). The V segment lost 0 bases and the J segment 0 bases; nucleotides outside the gene matches: 5. The CDR3 nucleotides read TGTGCCAGCAGCTTAGCGCGACAGGGGGCATATAGCAATCAGCCCCAGCATTTT. Translated, it gives CASSLARQGAYSNQPQHF.

The chain combines TRBV12-3 or TRBV12-4 with TRBJ2-1; TRBD1 might be the D (6 bases). This CDR3 region has 12 residues. V gave up 6 bases and J gave up 11 bases, with 14 bases separating them. The CDR3 region has the DNA TGTGCCAGCAGCCAACAAACAGGGAAGCAGTTCTTC. This codes for CASSQQTGKQFF.

The chain recombines TRBV2 with TRBJ2-2; D unresolved. CDR1 is SNHLY, CDR2 FYNNEI, per germline. This CDR3 contains 13 residues. With 7 bases removed from V and 1 base from J, the gap between germline ends came to 7 bases. The CDR3, as DNA: TGTGCCAGCACTACAGAGAACACCGGGGAGCTGTTTTTT. Amino acid sequence: CASTTENTGELFF. The full variable domain, its missing parts supplied by reference TRBV2 and TRBJ2-2, is EPEVTQTPSHQVTQMGQEVILRCVPISNHLYFYWYRQILGQKVEFLVSFYNNEISEKSEIFDDQFSVERPDGSNFTLKIRSTKLEDSAMYFCASTTENTGELFFGEGSRLTVL.

This clone was found a few times. The chain is built from TRBV27 and TRBJ1-4; 7 bases align to TRBD1. Looked up from germline, CDR1 is MNHEY and CDR2 is SMNVEV (reference sequence). This CDR3 is 17 amino acids long. V gave up 5 bases and J gave up 2 bases; unmatched junction bases: 11. The CDR3 loop is CASSLLKTGLTNEKLFF. CDR3 in DNA: TGTGCCAGCAGTCTTTTAAAGACAGGGCTGACTAATGAAAAACTGTTTTTT.

A single count supports this clone. The chain couples TRBV6-1 to TRBJ2-7; the match to TRBD1 covers 9 bases. Germline V gene lookup returns CDR1 MNHNS and CDR2 SASEGT. This CDR3 contains 16 residues. Trimming removed 4 bases from V and 3 bases from J; junction bases left unmatched: 10. CDR3 in DNA: TGTGCCAGCAGTGCCCTCCCCGGACAGGGGAGCTACGAGCAGTACTTC. It yields the protein CASSALPGQGSYEQYF.

V gene TRBV18 combines with J gene TRBJ1-3; D gene unclear. The germline V and J ends were trimmed by 3 bases and 1 base, with 7 bases remaining between them. The CDR3 loop spans 14 amino acids. Germline V gene sequence: CDR1 KGHSH, CDR2 LQKENI. CDR3 sequence reads: CASSPWQSGNTIYF. CDR3 coding DNA: TGTGCCAGCTCACCTTGGCAGTCTGGAAACACCATATATTTT. Combining the CDR3 with reference TRBV18 and TRBJ1-3 gives the whole variable domain NAGVMQNPRHLVRRRGQEARLRCSPMKGHSHVYWYRQLPEEGLKFMVYLQKENIIDESGMPKERFSAEFPKEGPSILRIQQVVRGDSAAYFCASSPWQSGNTIYFGEGSWLTVV.

This rearrangement joins TRBV29-1 to TRBJ2-7; tentative D call: TRBD2 (6 bases). There are 12 residues in the CDR3. Trimming took off 7 bases at V and 0 bases at J, with 10 bases between the two ends. Germline CDR1 is SQVTM and CDR2 is ANQGSEA. The CDR3 nucleotides read TGCAGCGCGACTAGTAGCTCCTACGAGCAGTACTTC. This translates into CSATSSSYEQYF.

This clone has more than one count but fewer than ten. The chain couples TRBV19 to TRBJ2-5; D call uncertain. Trimming shortened V by 1 base and J by 5 bases, and 8 bases separated the two germline ends. Germline-derived CDR1 and CDR2 are LNHDA and SQIVND (reference sequence). This CDR3 region has 13 residues. CDR3: CASSIGATETQYF. In DNA, the CDR3 is TGTGCCAGTAGTATAGGTGCTACTGAGACCCAGTACTTC.

The genes are TRBV10-2 and TRBJ1-1, with D unclear. Germline V CDR1 and CDR2: WSHSY, SAAADI. V gave up 4 bases and J gave up 6 bases, with 15 bases separating them. The CDR3 loop spans 14 amino acids. The CDR3 spells CASSVSGEGAEAFF. Written as DNA, the CDR3 is TGCGCCAGCAGTGTGAGTGGAGAGGGCGCTGAAGCTTTCTTT.

The gene calls are TRBV7-9 and TRBJ2-3, with 9 bases matching TRBD2. With 5 bases clipped from V and 4 bases from J, the junction kept 4 bases outside the gene matches. Per germline, CDR1 SEHNR and CDR2 FQNEAQ (reference sequence). The CDR3 is 14 residues long. The CDR3 nucleotides read TGTGCCAGCAGCATTAGCGGGAGTTCAGATACGCAGTATTTT. Its protein is CASSISGSSDTQYF. Combining the CDR3 with reference TRBV7-9 and TRBJ2-3 gives the whole variable domain DTGVSQNPRHKITKRGQNVTFRCDPISEHNRLYWYRQTLGQGPEFLTYFQNEAQLEKSRLLSDRFSAERPKGSFSTLEIQRTEQGDSAMYLCASSISGSSDTQYFGPGTRLTVL.